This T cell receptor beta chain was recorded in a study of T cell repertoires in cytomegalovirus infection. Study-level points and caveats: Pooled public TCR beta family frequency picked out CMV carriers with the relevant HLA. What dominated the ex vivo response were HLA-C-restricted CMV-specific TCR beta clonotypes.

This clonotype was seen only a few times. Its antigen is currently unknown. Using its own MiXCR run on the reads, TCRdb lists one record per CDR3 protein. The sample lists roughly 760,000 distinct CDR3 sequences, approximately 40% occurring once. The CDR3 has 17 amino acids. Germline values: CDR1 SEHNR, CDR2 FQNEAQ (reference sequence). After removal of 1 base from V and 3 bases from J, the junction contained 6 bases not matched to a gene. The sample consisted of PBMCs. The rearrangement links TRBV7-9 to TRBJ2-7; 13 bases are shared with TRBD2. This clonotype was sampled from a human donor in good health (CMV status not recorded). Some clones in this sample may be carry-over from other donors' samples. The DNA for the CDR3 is TGTGCCAGCAGCTTAGAAAGAGGACTAGCGGGGGACTACGAGCAGTACTTC. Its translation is CASSLERGLAGDYEQYF. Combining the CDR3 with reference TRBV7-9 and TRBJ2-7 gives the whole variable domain DTGVSQNPRHKITKRGQNVTFRCDPISEHNRLYWYRQTLGQGPEFLTYFQNEAQLEKSRLLSDRFSAERPKGSFSTLEIQRTEQGDSAMYLCASSLERGLAGDYEQYFGPGTRLTVT.